The 27 T cell receptor beta chains below all came from one sample that was sequenced in a study of PD-1 blockade in classical Hodgkin lymphoma. Clones were read by immunoSEQ multiplex PCR, and TCRdb kept only the in-frame ones, dropping some. The table has 40,000 to 50,000 clones, 70% to 90% seen once; the top ten hold roughly 6%. Exposure to brentuximab vedotin varied, and each patient had relapsed following autologous stem cell transplantation. Here the sequenced sample was peripheral blood mononuclear cells (PBMCs), taken before the second cycle of nivolumab. The receptors were sampled from a human donor with classical Hodgkin lymphoma.

This clone showed up just a few times. This chain links TRBV10-2 with TRBJ2-7; D perhaps matches TRBD2 (5 bases). The CDR3 is 14 residues long. Trimming pared 1 base from V and 2 bases from J, leaving 9 bases between. Germline V CDR1 and CDR2: WSHSY, SAAADI. The CDR3 is CASSEWEPTYEQYF. For the CDR3, the DNA is TGCGCCAGCAGTGAGTGGGAGCCAACCTACGAGCAGTACTTC.

This chain uses TRBV5-4 with TRBJ1-1, with D tentatively TRBD1 (6 bases). CDR1 is SGHNT, CDR2 YYREEE, per germline (reference sequence). Trimming took 0 bases from V and 4 from J, leaving 7 bases between them. This CDR3 is built from 13 residues. CDR3 bases: TGTGCCAGCAGCTTGGACAGGGTCACTGAAGCTTTCTTT. As protein: CASSLDRVTEAFF.

The chain combines TRBV18 with TRBJ2-6; no clear D gene. Between the trimmed V and J ends, which lost 0 bases and 4 bases, there was a span of 7 bases. CDR1 is KGHSH, CDR2 LQKENI, per germline. The CDR3 covers 15 residues. The CDR3: CASSPPTSGANVLTF. The CDR3, as DNA: TGTGCCAGCTCACCACCGACTTCCGGGGCCAACGTCCTGACTTTC.

This chain joins TRBV2 and TRBJ2-1; D unclear. Germline V lookup: CDR1 SNHLY, CDR2 FYNNEI. This CDR3 has 12 amino acids. With 1 base removed from V and 11 bases from J, the gap between germline ends came to 9 bases. In nucleotides, the CDR3 is TGTGCCAGCAGTGAAGGGGCGCCAAAGCAGTTCTTC. Translated: CASSEGAPKQFF.

This rearrangement joins TRBV6-1 to TRBJ1-1, with a possible D match to TRBD1 (5 bases). V was shortened by 6 bases and J by 1 base, with 12 bases between the two germline ends. The CDR3 contains 14 residues. Germline CDR1 and CDR2: MNHNS and SASEGT. Written as DNA, the CDR3 is TGTGCCAGCAGCCATCGAGGGGCGAACACTGAAGCTTTCTTT. As protein: CASSHRGANTEAFF.

The gene calls are TRBV28 and TRBJ2-5; the match to TRBD2 covers 7 bases. Per the germline V gene, CDR1 is MDHEN and CDR2 is SYDVKM. V shed 3 bases, J shed 0 bases, and the junction held 10 bases outside the gene matches. The CDR3 runs to 17 residues. CDR3 nucleotides: TGTGCCAGCAGTTTTAGGACTAGTGGCCCGTACCAAGAGACCCAGTACTTC. Translating gives CASSFRTSGPYQETQYF.

The V call is TRBV16, the J call TRBJ2-7; tentatively, D is TRBD2 (5 bases). In germline, CDR1 is KGHSY, CDR2 FQNENV. This CDR3 is 15 amino acids long. Trimming removed 4 bases at V and 4 bases at J, with 17 bases between. CDR3 in DNA: TGTGCCAGCAGCCTCCGACAACGAAGGAGGTACGAGCAGTACTTC. It yields the protein CASSLRQRRRYEQYF. Filled out from reference TRBV16 and TRBJ2-7, the complete variable domain reads GEEVAQTPKHLVRGEGQKAKLYCAPIKGHSYVFWYQQVLKNEFKFLISFQNENVFDETGMPKERFSAKCLPNSPCSLEIQATKLEDSAVYFCASSLRQRRRYEQYFGPGTRLTVT.

As regards this clone: This sequence may be a read error, since a much larger clone differs from it by one base. The chain is built from TRBV9 and TRBJ1-5, with D possibly being TRBD1 (6 bases). V shed 4 bases and J shed 5 bases, with 10 bases lying between them. The germline V gene has CDR1 SGDLS and CDR2 YYNGEE. CDR3 length: 13 amino acids. The CDR3 loop reads CASSLEGDQPQHF. The CDR3 nucleotides read TGTGCCAGCAGCTTGGAGGGGGATCAGCCCCAGCATTTT.

There are a few counts of this clone. The rearrangement links TRBV10-3 to TRBJ1-2; 12 bases are shared with TRBD1. V dropped 3 bases and J dropped 8; count of bases not matched to a gene: 4. Germline V CDR1 and CDR2: ENHRY, SYGVKD. The CDR3 totals 14 residues. This CDR3 reads CAISDGTGGEGYTF. As DNA, the CDR3 is TGTGCCATCAGTGATGGGACAGGGGGCGAAGGCTACACCTTC.

This clone was detected only once. This chain joins TRBV19 and TRBJ2-5, with D possibly being TRBD1 (5 bases). Trimming removed 5 bases at V and 2 bases at J, with 9 bases between. Germline V gene data show CDR1 as LNHDA and CDR2 as SQIVND (reference sequence). The CDR3 is 13 residues long. This CDR3 reads CASSLQGQETQYF. The CDR3 DNA follows: TGTGCCAGTAGTCTCCAGGGTCAAGAGACCCAGTACTTC.

The chain combines TRBV4-3 with TRBJ2-7; D is unclear. The CDR3 consists of 13 residues. From germline, CDR1 is LGHNA and CDR2 YSLEER. Trimming took off 0 bases at V and 4 bases at J, with 7 bases between the two ends. The CDR3 region has the DNA TGCGCCAGCAGCCAAGATATGGGTTACGAGCAGTACTTC. This translates into CASSQDMGYEQYF.

This chain links TRBV6-4 with TRBJ2-3; TRBD1 agrees at 7 bases. Germline V gene lookup returns CDR1 MRHNA and CDR2 SNTAGT. This CDR3 is built from 15 residues. V trimming: 3 bases; J trimming: 2 bases; junction bases outside the gene matches: 5. The CDR3 DNA follows: TGTGCCAGCAGTGAACAGGGGAACCCCACAGATACGCAGTATTTT. Translating gives CASSEQGNPTDTQYF.

This clone was recorded a few times. V usage is TRBV4-1 and J usage is TRBJ1-4, with 7 nucleotides matching TRBD1. The CDR3 has 14 residues. Germline V gives CDR1 MGHRA, CDR2 YSYEKL. V lost 3 bases, J lost 10 bases, and 8 bases stayed unmatched. The CDR3 here is CASSHIDRDGKLFF. In DNA form, the CDR3 reads TGCGCCAGCAGCCATATCGACAGGGATGGAAAACTGTTTTTT.

With respect to this clone: Mismatch with germline at one junction end may stem from a read error. V is TRBV7-7 and J is TRBJ2-1; D might be TRBD1 or TRBD2, each matching 7 bases. From germline, CDR1 is SSHAT and CDR2 FNYEAQ (reference sequence). The CDR3 has 17 amino acids. CDR3 amino acids: CASSLAGRGGSYNEQFF. CDR3 sequence (DNA): TGTGCTAGCAGCTTAGCGGGCAGGGGGGGGTCCTACAATGAGCAGTTCTTC.

The CDR3 sequence is CASSISGTGGGHGYTF. The CDR3 DNA reads as TGTGCCAGTAGTATCTCGGGGACAGGGGGCGGTCATGGCTACACCTTC. The chain recombines TRBV19 with TRBJ1-2, with TRBD1 identical over 12 bases. The germline gives CDR1 LNHDA, CDR2 SQIVND (reference sequence). Trimming at V came to 3 bases and at J to 6 bases, leaving 8 bases not matched to a gene. The CDR3 covers 16 residues.

This sequence joins TRBV6-6 and TRBJ2-1; TRBD2 is a possible D gene (6 bases). V shed 2 bases and J shed 5 bases, with 10 bases lying between them. The CDR3 is 14 amino acids. The V gene's germline CDR1 is MNHNY and CDR2 SVGAGI (reference sequence). CDR3 amino acids: CASSYAGLNNEQFF. CDR3 DNA sequence: TGTGCCAGCAGTTACGCGGGACTGAACAATGAGCAGTTCTTC.

V and J are TRBV7-8 and TRBJ2-7; 9 positions match TRBD1. The CDR3 has 17 amino acids. The junction had 13 bases not matched to a gene; V was cut back by 1 base and J by 6 bases. Germline V gives CDR1 SGHVS, CDR2 FQNEAQ. The CDR3 reads CASSLVGTGRLMGEQYF. DNA of the CDR3: TGTGCCAGCAGCTTAGTAGGGACAGGGAGGCTTATGGGCGAGCAGTACTTC.

V and J are TRBV7-9 and TRBJ1-1; TRBD1 might be the D (5 bases). The V and J ends lost 4 bases and 2 bases respectively, with 8 bases between them. The CDR3 is 13 amino acids. The germline V gene encodes CDR1 SEHNR and CDR2 FQNEAQ (reference sequence). CDR3 protein: CASSSTGNTEAFF. Written as DNA, the CDR3 is TGTGCCAGCAGCTCAACAGGAAACACTGAAGCTTTCTTT.

This clone was picked up a small number of times. The CDR3 bases are TGTGCCAGCAGTTCCCAGGGGGATGGCACCGGGGAGCTGTTTTTT. Its translation is CASSSQGDGTGELFF. The chain couples TRBV6-4 to TRBJ2-2; 7 nucleotides agree with TRBD1. This CDR3 contains 15 residues. With 5 bases clipped from V and 4 bases from J, the junction kept 7 bases outside the gene matches. Germline assignment: CDR1 MRHNA and CDR2 SNTAGT.

V and J are TRBV29-1 and TRBJ2-5; D is possibly TRBD1 or TRBD2 (5 bases each). Trimming pared 8 bases from V and 4 bases from J, leaving 20 bases between. Germline CDR1 is SQVTM and CDR2 is ANQGSEA. This CDR3 comprises 14 residues. The CDR3 loop reads CSTGPGRVTETQYF. CDR3 sequence (DNA): TGCAGCACCGGCCCAGGGCGGGTCACAGAGACCCAGTACTTC.

The chain combines TRBV2 with TRBJ1-2, with 7 bases fitting TRBD1. Germline CDR1 reads SNHLY; CDR2 reads FYNNEI. V was pared by 6 bases and J by 7 bases, with 14 bases of the junction left unmatched. The CDR3 is 15 residues long. The CDR3 is CASSFRGILNGGYTF. The CDR3 DNA reads TGTGCCAGCAGCTTCAGGGGGATCCTGAACGGTGGCTACACCTTC.

This clone was observed a single time. One end of the junction fails to match germline, which may point to a read error. V is TRBV4-2 and J is TRBJ2-1, with TRBD1 matching 9 bases. The V gene's germline CDR1 is LGHNA and CDR2 YNFKEQ. CDR3 length: 15 amino acids. DNA for the CDR3: TGTGCCAGCAGCGAAGACAGGGGGGGTTACAATGAGCAGTTCTTC. The encoded protein is CASSEDRGGYNEQFF.

The chain employs TRBV29-1 and TRBJ2-1; D is possibly TRBD1 (5 bases). The CDR3 is made up of 14 amino acids. Trimming removed 6 bases from V and 7 bases from J, with 19 bases in between. Germline V gene data show CDR1 as SQVTM and CDR2 as ANQGSEA. The DNA of the CDR3 is TGCAGCGTGACCAGGTTCTACCCAGGGAATGAGCAGTTCTTC. It codes for CSVTRFYPGNEQFF.

This rearrangement joins TRBV5-6 to TRBJ2-3; D is possibly TRBD2 (5 bases). The CDR3 has 15 amino acids. The V and J ends lost 0 bases and 1 base respectively, with 9 bases between them. CDR1 and CDR2 (germline): SGHDT, YYEEEE. The CDR3 nucleotides read TGTGCCAGCAGCTTGGTCGGGGTCGGCACAGATACGCAGTATTTT. It yields the protein CASSLVGVGTDTQYF.

The CDR3 loop reads CATSVDRGNYGYTF. DNA for the CDR3: TGTGCCACCAGCGTGGACAGAGGTAACTATGGCTACACCTTC. The chain joins TRBV15 to TRBJ1-2, with a weak D call TRBD1 (6 bases). The CDR3 length is 14 residues. The V gene's germline CDR1 is LNHNV and CDR2 YYDKDF (reference sequence). V was shortened by 5 bases and J by 1 base, with 11 bases between the two germline ends.

This sequence joins TRBV10-3 and TRBJ1-5, with D perhaps matching TRBD1 (5 bases). CDR1 and CDR2 (germline): ENHRY, SYGVKD. V lost 10 bases to trimming and J lost 4 bases, with 20 bases between them. There are 15 residues in the CDR3. CDR3 coding DNA: TGTGCCACCACCGCCGATCGGGGCGAGAATCAGCCCCAGCATTTT. It translates to CATTADRGENQPQHF.

The chain uses TRBV5-4 and TRBJ2-3; TRBD2 agrees at 9 bases. The V gene end was trimmed by 4 bases and the J gene end by 4 bases; junction bases not matched to a gene: 4. Germline V gene lookup returns CDR1 SGHNT and CDR2 YYREEE (reference sequence). CDR3 length equals 14 residues. The CDR3: CASSPLAGSDTQYF. The CDR3 bases are TGTGCCAGCAGCCCGCTAGCGGGATCAGATACGCAGTATTTT.